This TCR beta chain was identified in a study of cytomegalovirus exposure and HLA in healthy donors. This clone was recorded only once. Germline V lookup: CDR1 LGHNT, CDR2 FRNRAP. The V end was cut by 0 bases, the J end by 4 bases, with 13 bases between. The CDR3 spans 16 residues. With 60 Vbeta and 13 Jbeta primers, the PCR was carried out. The protocol was immunoSEQ multiplex PCR, while the TCRdb copy is restricted to in-frame clones and leaves out a portion. The sample has more than 85,000 clones; about 80% are singletons. The receptor's source is a woman aged 50 to 65 in good health and CMV-seropositive. The chain uses TRBV12-5 and TRBJ2-1; weak D call: TRBD1 (5 bases). The specimen was PBMCs. The CDR3 protein is CASGLVPRARYNEQFF. DNA of the CDR3: TGTGCTAGTGGTTTGGTACCCAGGGCTCGGTACAATGAGCAGTTCTTC.